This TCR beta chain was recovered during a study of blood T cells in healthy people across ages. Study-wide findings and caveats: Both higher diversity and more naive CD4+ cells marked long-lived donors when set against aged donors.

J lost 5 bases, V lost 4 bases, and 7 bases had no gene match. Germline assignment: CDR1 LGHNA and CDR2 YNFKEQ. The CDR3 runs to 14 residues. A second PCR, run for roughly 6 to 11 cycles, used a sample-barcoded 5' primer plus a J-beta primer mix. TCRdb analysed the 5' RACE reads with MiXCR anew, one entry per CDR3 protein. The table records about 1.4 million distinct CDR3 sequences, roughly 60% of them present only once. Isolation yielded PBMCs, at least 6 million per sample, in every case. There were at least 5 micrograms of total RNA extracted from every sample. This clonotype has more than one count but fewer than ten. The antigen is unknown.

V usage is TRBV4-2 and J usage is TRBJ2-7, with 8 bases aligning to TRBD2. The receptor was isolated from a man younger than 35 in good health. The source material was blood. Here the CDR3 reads CASSPTGGANEQYF. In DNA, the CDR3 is TGTGCCAGCAGCCCCACGGGAGGGGCAAACGAGCAGTACTTC.